A single sample gave rise to the 19 T cell receptor beta chains below, sequenced in a study of cytomegalovirus exposure and HLA in healthy donors. This table comes from immunoSEQ multiplex PCR, and its TCRdb copy is limited to in-frame clones, with some not included. The sample lists fewer than 150,000 clones, around 85% occurring once. The material sequenced was PBMCs. Receptors originate from a man aged 18-30 years in good health and CMV-seropositive.

V and J are TRBV5-1 and TRBJ2-1; 10 nucleotides match TRBD2. The trim removed 3 bases at V and 4 bases at J, leaving 4 bases unmatched. The CDR3 is 15 residues long. Germline V CDR1 and CDR2: SGHRS, YFSETQ. The CDR3 loop reads CASSWTSGDYNEQFF. In DNA, the CDR3 is TGCGCCAGCAGCTGGACTAGCGGTGATTACAATGAGCAGTTCTTC.

The chain links TRBV28 to TRBJ2-1; 10 nucleotides line up with TRBD2. Losses at the gene ends were 4 bases for V and 5 bases for J; bases not matched to a gene: 5. CDR1 is MDHEN and CDR2 is SYDVKM in the germline V gene. This CDR3 has 15 amino acids. The DNA of the CDR3 is TGTGCCAGCAGTTCCTTAGCGGGGGGCGACAATGAGCAGTTCTTC. Its translation: CASSSLAGGDNEQFF.

This chain links TRBV18 with TRBJ2-1; 8 bases match TRBD2. This CDR3 comprises 17 residues. V trimming: 3 bases; J trimming: 7 bases; junction bases outside the gene matches: 14. CDR1 and CDR2 from the germline V gene are KGHSH and LQKENI. This CDR3 is CASSPGTRDFWGNEQFF. DNA for the CDR3: TGTGCCAGCTCACCCGGGACTAGAGATTTCTGGGGGAATGAGCAGTTCTTC.

The genes are TRBV28 and TRBJ1-4; D is undetermined. Germline lookup yields CDR1 MDHEN and CDR2 SYDVKM. Trimming took off 5 bases at V and 8 bases at J, with 18 bases between the two ends. This CDR3 comprises 15 residues. The chain's CDR3 is CASSALVGGGEKLFF. CDR3 DNA sequence: TGTGCCAGCAGTGCCTTAGTCGGAGGTGGAGAAAAACTGTTTTTT.

The V call is TRBV27, the J call TRBJ2-3, with 9 bases lining up with TRBD2. The germline V gene encodes CDR1 MNHEY and CDR2 SMNVEV (reference sequence). With 3 bases clipped from V and 9 bases from J, the junction kept 19 bases outside the gene matches. The CDR3 totals 18 residues. The CDR3 region is CASSFGGGALSPQGTQYF. Here the CDR3 DNA reads TGTGCCAGCAGTTTCGGCGGGGGGGCTCTGTCGCCCCAGGGGACGCAGTATTTT.

Note on this clone: Mismatch with germline at one junction end may stem from a read error. The chain combines TRBV7-7 with TRBJ2-2, with D tentatively TRBD1 (5 bases). The CDR3 length is 14 residues. CDR1 and CDR2 (germline): SSHAT, FNYEAQ (reference sequence). CDR3 amino acids: CASSLSPGSGELFF. CDR3 nucleotide sequence: TGTGCTAGCAGCTTATCCCCAGGGTCCGGGGAGCTGTTTTTT. Full variable domain (remainder filled in from reference TRBV7-7 and TRBJ2-2): GAGVSQSPRYKVTKRGQDVTLRCDPISSHATLYWYQQALGQGPEFLTYFNYEAQPDKSGLPSDRFSAERPEGSISTLTIQRTEQRDSAMYRCASSLSPGSGELFFGEGSRLTVL.

This clone was seen only once. The chain employs TRBV4-1 and TRBJ1-4; D not certain. V lost 0 bases to trimming and J lost 7 bases, with 9 bases between them. CDR1 and CDR2 (germline): MGHRA, YSYEKL. This CDR3 spans 14 amino acids. The CDR3 spells CASSQEQLSEKLFF. CDR3 DNA: TGCGCCAGCAGCCAAGAACAGCTAAGTGAAAAACTGTTTTTT.

The V and J genes are TRBV5-6 and TRBJ2-7, with D possibly being TRBD1 (6 bases). The germline V gene has CDR1 SGHDT and CDR2 YYEEEE. CDR3 length equals 16 residues. The V gene lost 1 base and the J gene lost 5 bases, with 19 bases spanning the gap. CDR3 DNA: TGTGCCAGCAGCTTGAGGATGGCCAGGGGTGTGAACGAGCAGTACTTC. The encoded protein is CASSLRMARGVNEQYF.

The chain carries TRBV5-6 and TRBJ2-5; D is perhaps TRBD2 (6 bases). The V gene lost 4 bases and the J gene lost 2 bases, with 12 bases spanning the gap. This CDR3 contains 14 residues. CDR1 and CDR2 from the germline V gene are SGHDT and YYEEEE. The CDR3: CASSPGAGQETQYF. The CDR3 DNA reads TGTGCCAGCAGCCCCGGGGCGGGACAAGAGACCCAGTACTTC.

This clone has just one count. The genes are TRBV25-1 and TRBJ2-7, with D possibly TRBD2 on 6 matching bases. The V and J ends lost 4 bases and 3 bases respectively, with 10 bases between them. This CDR3 has 13 amino acids. Germline loops: CDR1 MGHDK, CDR2 SYGVNS. This chain's CDR3 is CASSGGVSYEQYF. DNA of the CDR3: TGTGCCAGCAGTGGGGGGGTGAGCTACGAGCAGTACTTC.

The rearrangement uses TRBV27 and TRBJ1-5; no firm D call. From germline, CDR1 is MNHEY and CDR2 SMNVEV (reference sequence). V was trimmed by 4 bases and J by 1 base, leaving 8 bases between them. CDR3 length: 14 amino acids. CDR3 coding DNA: TGTGCCAGCAGTTGGAGCCGGAGCAATCAGCCCCAGCATTTT. Translated: CASSWSRSNQPQHF.

The genes are TRBV5-1 and TRBJ2-7, with D hard to call. Germline CDR1 is SGHRS and CDR2 is YFSETQ. This CDR3 has 15 residues. V gave up 0 bases and J gave up 6 bases, with 16 bases separating them. CDR3 in amino acids: CASSLGPGRNPEQYF. The CDR3 DNA reads as TGCGCCAGCAGCTTGGGGCCAGGCCGCAACCCCGAGCAGTACTTC.

The V call is TRBV11-2, the J call TRBJ2-1, with TRBD2 identical over 9 bases. This CDR3 is 15 amino acids long. The ends lost 5 bases at V and 10 bases at J; junction bases unmatched: 12. Germline V gene lookup returns CDR1 SGHAT and CDR2 FQNNGV. The CDR3 sequence is CASSLLAGGNWEQFF. The CDR3 DNA is TGTGCCAGCAGCCTACTTGCGGGGGGGAATTGGGAGCAGTTCTTC.

J is TRBJ2-3 and V is TRBV11-2; perhaps TRBD2 as D (6 bases). Germline CDR1 is SGHAT and CDR2 is FQNNGV. Trimming shortened V by 2 bases and J by 2 bases, and 17 bases separated the two germline ends. CDR3 size: 17 residues. Here the CDR3 DNA reads TGTGCCAGCAGCTTACAAATCGGAGGGGCGATCACAGATACGCAGTATTTT. Translating it yields CASSLQIGGAITDTQYF.

The chain combines TRBV6-1 with TRBJ1-1; D might be TRBD1 (6 bases). The CDR3 totals 13 residues. V lost 4 bases and J 7 bases, leaving 13 bases between the germline ends. Germline V gene lookup returns CDR1 MNHNS and CDR2 SASEGT. CDR3 region: CASSVLQGVEAFF. CDR3 sequence (DNA): TGTGCCAGCAGTGTTCTACAGGGAGTTGAAGCTTTCTTT.

V usage is TRBV10-2 and J usage is TRBJ2-3, with TRBD2 identical over 14 bases. J lost 6 bases, V lost 0 bases, and 8 bases had no gene match. CDR3 length equals 18 residues. Germline CDR1 WSHSY, CDR2 SAAADI. The CDR3 DNA follows: TGCGCCAGCAGTGAGTCGGGGACTAGCGGGGGCCCCCTGGATACGCAGTATTTT. Its protein product is CASSESGTSGGPLDTQYF.

The V and J genes are TRBV5-4 and TRBJ2-2; a weak D match, TRBD1 (6 bases). Germline CDR1 reads SGHNT; CDR2 reads YYREEE (reference sequence). V was trimmed by 2 bases and J by 3 bases, leaving 8 bases between them. The CDR3 is 14 amino acids. The CDR3 region has the DNA TGTGCCAGCAGCTTAGGACAGCACACCGGGGAGCTGTTTTTT. The encoded protein is CASSLGQHTGELFF.

V and J are TRBV10-3 and TRBJ2-1; 8 nucleotides agree with TRBD2. The CDR3 contains 16 residues. The J segment lost 0 bases and the V segment lost 6 bases, leaving 7 bases of the junction unmatched. Germline V CDR1 and CDR2: ENHRY, SYGVKD. CDR3 residues: CAIRPAGETSYNEQFF. CDR3 bases: TGTGCCATCAGGCCAGCGGGGGAAACCTCCTACAATGAGCAGTTCTTC.

The chain is built from TRBV10-2 and TRBJ2-5; D ambiguous. The V end was cut by 3 bases, the J end by 3 bases, with 8 bases between. The CDR3 is made up of 13 amino acids. Germline-derived CDR1 and CDR2 are WSHSY and SAAADI. CDR3 nucleotides: TGCGCCAGCAGTGAAACAGCTAAAGAGACCCAGTACTTC. Encoded protein: CASSETAKETQYF.